Below, 28 T cell receptor beta chains from the same sample are listed, as sequenced in a study of T cells after yellow fever vaccination. TCRdb fed the 5' RACE reads into MiXCR, producing one record per CDR3 protein. The table includes roughly 250,000 distinct CDR3 sequences, approximately 13% detected once. The sequences come from CD4+ T cells sorted from PBMCs, collected 45 days after the yellow fever booster vaccination. These receptors came from a man younger than 40 who received the YFV17D yellow fever vaccine.

The gene calls are TRBV7-9 and TRBJ2-1; perhaps TRBD2 as D (5 bases). The CDR3 runs to 12 residues. V dropped 5 bases and J dropped 8 bases, with 10 bases sitting between them. Germline V gene data show CDR1 as SEHNR and CDR2 as FQNEAQ (reference sequence). CDR3 in amino acids: CASSPLEDEQFF. CDR3 in DNA: TGTGCCAGCAGCCCCCTGGAGGATGAGCAGTTCTTC.

J is TRBJ2-7 and V is TRBV5-1, with D perhaps TRBD1 (5 bases). CDR1 and CDR2 from the germline V gene are SGHRS and YFSETQ. The CDR3 covers 15 residues. V was trimmed by 2 bases and J by 2 bases, leaving 14 bases between them. CDR3 in DNA: TGCGCCAGCAGCTTCCCCGTCAGGGCCCCCTACGAGCAGTACTTC. Its translation is CASSFPVRAPYEQYF.

This clonotype occurred a few times. This sequence joins TRBV7-6 and TRBJ2-7; no clear D gene. V was cut by 1 base and J by 3 bases, with 10 bases left in between. Germline-derived CDR1 and CDR2 are SGHVS and FNYEAQ. The CDR3 covers 14 residues. The CDR3 spells CASSLDTGNYEQYF. The CDR3 region has the DNA TGTGCCAGCAGCTTAGATACGGGTAACTACGAGCAGTACTTC.

The chain links TRBV3-1 to TRBJ2-2; the D gene is possibly TRBD2 (6 bases). This CDR3 region has 15 residues. Germline CDR1 LGHDT, CDR2 YNNKEL (reference sequence). Deletions cut 4 bases from V and 4 bases from J, with 13 bases between. The CDR3, as DNA: TGTGCCAGCAGCCGAGGCGCGGGGACCACCGGGGAGCTGTTTTTT. Translation gives CASSRGAGTTGELFF. The full variable domain, with the rest looked up from reference TRBV3-1 and TRBJ2-2, is DTAVSQTPKYLVTQMGNDKSIKCEQNLGHDTMYWYKQDSKKFLKIMFSYNNKELIINETVPNRFSPKSPDKAHLNLHINSLELGDSAVYFCASSRGAGTTGELFFGEGSRLTVL.

The sample holds a few counts of this clonotype. The V call is TRBV7-9, the J call TRBJ2-7; unclear D gene. The germline V and J ends were trimmed by 5 bases and 2 bases, with 19 bases remaining between them. Looked up from germline, CDR1 is SEHNR and CDR2 is FQNEAQ (reference sequence). This CDR3 comprises 16 residues. The CDR3 spells CASSPQDGMSPYEQYF. The DNA of the CDR3 is TGTGCCAGCAGCCCGCAGGACGGAATGAGCCCCTACGAGCAGTACTTC.

This clonotype was seen a handful of times. The chain carries TRBV6-5 and TRBJ1-5, with D unresolved. CDR1 and CDR2 (germline): MNHEY, SVGAGI. V was shortened by 0 bases and J by 3 bases, with 9 bases between the two germline ends. The CDR3 is 15 amino acids. CDR3 sequence reads: CASSYSWGNNQPQHF. The CDR3 bases are TGTGCCAGCAGTTACTCATGGGGAAACAATCAGCCCCAGCATTTT.

This clonotype appeared many times. The V gene is TRBV6-2 or TRBV6-3, the J gene TRBJ2-1, with D tentatively TRBD2 (6 bases). Germline V CDR1 and CDR2: MNHEY, SVGEGT. Deletions cut 7 bases from V and 12 bases from J, with 16 bases between. The CDR3 covers 12 residues. CDR3 DNA: TGTGCCAGCATGATGGCCGTGGGGGGGCAGTTCTTC. Translating it yields CASMMAVGGQFF.

In its sample, this clonotype was seen many times. CDR3 bases: TGTGCCAGCAGCTTAGGATACAACGGAGAGACCCAGTACTTC. Residues: CASSLGYNGETQYF. J is TRBJ2-5 and V is TRBV7-2; D is uncertain. V lost 1 base and J 4 bases, leaving 10 bases between the germline ends. This CDR3 has 14 amino acids. Germline loops: CDR1 SGHTA, CDR2 FQGNSA. The whole variable domain, filled in from reference TRBV7-2 and TRBJ2-5, reads GAGVSQSPSNKVTEKGKDVELRCDPISGHTALYWYRQSLGQGLEFLIYFQGNSAPDKSGLPSDRFSAERTGGSVSTLTIQRTQQEDSAVYLCASSLGYNGETQYFGPGTRLLVL.

This clonotype has ten or more counts. This chain joins TRBV18 and TRBJ1-2; a possible D gene is TRBD1 (5 bases). The CDR3 covers 14 residues. The V gene's germline CDR1 is KGHSH and CDR2 LQKENI. Deletions cut 4 bases from V and 2 bases from J, with 11 bases between. The CDR3 reads CASSLRTRNYGYTF. The CDR3 region has the DNA TGTGCCAGCTCACTTCGGACAAGGAACTATGGCTACACCTTC.

V gene TRBV11-2 combines with J gene TRBJ2-7; 9 nucleotides align to TRBD1. Per germline, CDR1 SGHAT and CDR2 FQNNGV. J lost 2 bases, V lost 2 bases, and 13 bases had no gene match. The length of the CDR3 is 18 residues. As DNA, the CDR3 is TGTGCCAGCAGCTTACTTTTGTGGAGGGACAGGGCGACCTACGAGCAGTACTTC. It translates to CASSLLLWRDRATYEQYF.

The chain joins TRBV5-1 to TRBJ2-2; D uncertain. Germline V gene data show CDR1 as SGHRS and CDR2 as YFSETQ. The V gene lost 3 bases and the J gene lost 3 bases, with 12 bases spanning the gap. There are 15 residues in the CDR3. CDR3 nucleotides: TGCGCCAGCAGCTCTGGCGATCGATACACCGGGGAGCTGTTTTTT. Translated: CASSSGDRYTGELFF. Looking up the rest from reference TRBV5-1 and TRBJ2-2 gives the full variable domain: KAGVTQTPRYLIKTRGQQVTLSCSPISGHRSVSWYQQTPGQGLQFLFEYFSETQRNKGNFPGRFSGRQFSNSRSEMNVSTLELGDSALYLCASSSGDRYTGELFFGEGSRLTVL.

This clonotype showed up many times. V and J are TRBV6-1 and TRBJ2-7; 7 nucleotides match TRBD1. The CDR3 is made up of 13 amino acids. Germline trimming cut 6 bases from V and 3 bases from J; bases unmatched to any gene: 5. The germline V gene has CDR1 MNHNS and CDR2 SASEGT. The DNA for the CDR3 is TGTGCCAGCAGCTTGACAGGGAGCTACGAGCAGTACTTC. Amino acids: CASSLTGSYEQYF.

The genes are TRBV3-1 and TRBJ1-6; no firm D call. Per the germline V gene, CDR1 is LGHDT and CDR2 is YNNKEL (reference sequence). Trimming left V 0 bases short and J 7 bases short, with 7 bases between. This CDR3 contains 14 residues. For the CDR3, the DNA is TGTGCCAGCAGCCAAGAAAACCGAAATTCACCCCTCCACTTT. It specifies CASSQENRNSPLHF. Full variable domain (remainder filled in from reference TRBV3-1 and TRBJ1-6): DTAVSQTPKYLVTQMGNDKSIKCEQNLGHDTMYWYKQDSKKFLKIMFSYNNKELIINETVPNRFSPKSPDKAHLNLHINSLELGDSAVYFCASSQENRNSPLHFGNGTRLTVT.

V gene TRBV3-1 combines with J gene TRBJ2-5, with 7 bases matching TRBD2. Germline CDR1 is LGHDT and CDR2 is YNNKEL (reference sequence). The CDR3 extends over 16 amino acids. V trimming: 1 base; J trimming: 1 base; junction bases outside the gene matches: 6. The CDR3 DNA follows: TGTGCCAGCAGCCAAGTGGGAGCGGGACCCCAAGAGACCCAGTACTTC. It encodes CASSQVGAGPQETQYF.

This clonotype was seen more than once but under ten times. The rearrangement joins TRBV20-1 to TRBJ2-4, with D perhaps given as TRBD1 or TRBD2 (5 bases each). Trimming shortened V by 5 bases and J by 5 bases, and 13 bases separated the two germline ends. CDR3 length equals 13 residues. CDR1 DFQATT and CDR2 SNEGSKA come from the germline V gene (reference sequence). CDR3 loop: CSAPGDGENIQYF. For the CDR3, the DNA is TGCAGTGCTCCTGGGGACGGTGAAAACATTCAGTACTTC.

This clonotype was seen more than once but under ten times. The chain uses TRBV5-6 and TRBJ2-5; D remains unclear. This CDR3 region has 12 residues. The germline gives CDR1 SGHDT, CDR2 YYEEEE. Trimming took 4 bases from V and 1 from J, leaving 5 bases between them. For the CDR3, the DNA is TGTGCCAGCAGCCTGCTCCAAGAGACCCAGTACTTC. This encodes CASSLLQETQYF.

The rearrangement uses TRBV6-6 and TRBJ1-5; 8 bases are a match to TRBD1. This CDR3 contains 13 residues. The V gene end was trimmed by 4 bases and the J gene end by 7 bases; junction bases not matched to a gene: 3. Looked up from germline, CDR1 is MNHNY and CDR2 is SVGAGI (reference sequence). CDR3 loop: CASSSDREQPQHF. DNA of the CDR3: TGTGCCAGCAGTTCGGACAGGGAGCAGCCCCAGCATTTT.

This clonotype showed up just a few times. The rearrangement uses TRBV4-3 and TRBJ2-3; 8 positions agree with TRBD1. The CDR3 is made up of 16 amino acids. In germline, CDR1 is LGHNA, CDR2 YSLEER. J lost 0 bases, V lost 5 bases, and 7 bases had no gene match. The CDR3 loop is CASSLDRAPSTDTQYF. The CDR3 DNA sequence: TGCGCCAGCAGCTTGGACAGGGCCCCTAGCACAGATACGCAGTATTTT.

This clonotype came up a few times. This chain connects TRBV6-1 to TRBJ1-2; D perhaps matches TRBD1 (6 bases). Germline V CDR1 and CDR2: MNHNS, SASEGT. The CDR3 sequence is 15 residues long. Trimming removed 5 bases at V and 4 bases at J, with 17 bases between. The CDR3 spells CASSKQGLGSYGYTF. In nucleotides, the CDR3 is TGTGCCAGCAGTAAACAGGGTTTAGGGTCCTATGGCTACACCTTC.

The chain carries TRBV23-1 and TRBJ2-7; TRBD2 matches at 10 bases. TRBV23-1 is treated as an ORF (open reading frame) with a function not yet certain. This CDR3 region has 13 residues. V dropped 7 bases and J dropped 6; count of bases not matched to a gene: 6. CDR3 region: CASKQLAGSEQYF. In DNA, the CDR3 is TGCGCCAGCAAGCAACTAGCGGGAAGCGAGCAGTACTTC.

The chain couples TRBV20-1 to TRBJ2-7; the D gene is possibly TRBD2 (6 bases). V was cut by 1 base and J by 3 bases, with 13 bases left in between. Germline loops: CDR1 DFQATT, CDR2 SNEGSKA (reference sequence). CDR3 length: 14 residues. CDR3: CSARGASVIYEQYF. In DNA form, the CDR3 reads TGCAGTGCTAGAGGGGCTAGCGTCATCTACGAGCAGTACTTC.

Note on this clonotype: One end of the junction is discordant with germline, which a read error may explain. The chain uses TRBV3-1 and TRBJ2-2; 7 nucleotides line up with TRBD2. Germline assignment: CDR1 LGHDT and CDR2 YNNKEL (reference sequence). The CDR3 covers 19 residues. CDR3 region: CAISPPRSGISSNTGELFF. In DNA form, the CDR3 reads TGTGCCATCAGCCCTCCCAGGAGCGGGATCTCCTCGAACACCGGGGAGCTGTTTTTT.

This clonotype was detected only a few times. The chain recombines TRBV29-1 with TRBJ2-5, with 8 bases matching TRBD2. Looked up from germline, CDR1 is SQVTM and CDR2 is ANQGSEA. The CDR3 has 14 amino acids. J was trimmed by 1 base and V by 4 bases; bases with no gene match: 5. The DNA for the CDR3 is TGCAGCGTTGCGACTAGCGCGGCCCAAGAGACCCAGTACTTC. It specifies CSVATSAAQETQYF.

The table lists this clonotype with a few counts. This rearrangement joins TRBV2 to TRBJ2-4; D possibly corresponds to TRBD1 (7 bases). Trimming shortened V by 8 bases and J by 7 bases, and 18 bases separated the two germline ends. CDR1 is SNHLY and CDR2 is FYNNEI in the germline V gene. The CDR3 extends over 14 amino acids. The CDR3 bases are TGTGCCAGCCAGGGGGACTCCAACAAGAACATTCAGTACTTC. It is translated as CASQGDSNKNIQYF.

The rearrangement joins TRBV7-9 to TRBJ2-4, with 9 bases matching TRBD2. CDR1 is SEHNR and CDR2 is FQNEAQ in the germline V gene (reference sequence). The trim removed 5 bases at V and 6 bases at J, leaving 5 bases unmatched. This CDR3 spans 14 amino acids. For the CDR3, the DNA is TGTGCCAGCAGCACTCGGCGGGAGGGAAACATTCAGTACTTC. Translating gives CASSTRREGNIQYF.

The chain has TRBV27 and TRBJ2-1, with D possibly matching TRBD1 (6 bases). Deletions cut 5 bases from V and 10 bases from J, with 12 bases between. The CDR3 sequence is 12 residues long. Germline values: CDR1 MNHEY, CDR2 SMNVEV (reference sequence). The CDR3 bases are TGTGCCAGCAGTCATACAGGGTACGAGCAGTTCTTC. Protein product: CASSHTGYEQFF.

The sample holds a few counts of this clonotype. The chain links TRBV28 to TRBJ2-5; the match to TRBD2 covers 8 bases. The CDR3 is 14 residues long. Germline V lookup: CDR1 MDHEN, CDR2 SYDVKM. Trimming took 5 bases from V and 2 from J; bases not matched to a gene: 4. The CDR3 loop is CASSMSGGQETQYF. The CDR3 DNA is TGTGCCAGCAGTATGAGCGGGGGACAAGAGACCCAGTACTTC.

This clonotype was counted only a few times. V gene TRBV12-3 or TRBV12-4 combines with J gene TRBJ1-1, with 7 bases identical to TRBD1. The J segment lost 1 base and the V segment lost 3 bases, leaving 11 bases of the junction unmatched. The CDR3 runs 17 residues. The CDR3 protein is CASSLAGTAAGNTEAFF. The CDR3 region has the DNA TGTGCCAGCAGTTTGGCCGGGACAGCGGCTGGGAACACTGAAGCTTTCTTT.